These 31 T cell receptor beta chains were all obtained from the same sample, sequenced in a study of T-cell memory formation after mild COVID-19. TCRdb passed the 5' RACE reads through MiXCR, listing each CDR3 protein once. The table shows hundreds of thousands of distinct CDR3 sequences, with 20% occurring only once. Sequencing was performed on PBMCs or a T cell subset sorted from them (not recorded which). The receptors originated from an adult woman who had mild COVID-19 (a few samples of this study predate the infection). Cell type and time point are not known.

This clonotype was detected only a few times. J is TRBJ1-2 and V is TRBV12-3 or TRBV12-4; a possible D gene is TRBD1 (6 bases). V was pared by 5 bases and J by 4 bases, with 17 bases between. The CDR3 totals 15 residues. CDR3: CASSPRTAAVYGYTF. The CDR3 nucleotides are TGTGCCAGCAGTCCCCGGACAGCAGCCGTCTATGGCTACACCTTC.

This clonotype showed up just once. The rearrangement joins TRBV5-1 to TRBJ2-1, with 11 positions matching TRBD2. V gave up 0 bases and J gave up 1 base; unmatched junction bases: 6. Germline V gene lookup returns CDR1 SGHRS and CDR2 YFSETQ. CDR3 length equals 18 residues. Here the CDR3 DNA reads TGCGCCAGCAGCTTGGCCGGGGCTAGCGGGGGGTCCTACAATGAGCAGTTCTTC. Protein: CASSLAGASGGSYNEQFF.

The V gene is TRBV4-1, the J gene TRBJ2-5, with 8 bases lining up with TRBD2. Per the germline V gene, CDR1 is MGHRA and CDR2 is YSYEKL. Unmatched junction bases numbered 13, after V lost 4 bases and J lost 0 bases. The CDR3 has 18 residues. The CDR3 protein is CASSPLGTGGKYQETQYF. The CDR3 DNA follows: TGCGCCAGCAGCCCGCTCGGGACGGGGGGGAAGTACCAAGAGACCCAGTACTTC.

This chain links TRBV12-3 or TRBV12-4 with TRBJ2-7; D is unclear. The CDR3 is 11 amino acids. Trimming cost V 5 bases and J 6 bases, with 8 bases left between them. The CDR3 protein is CASSAGSEQYF. In DNA, the CDR3 is TGTGCCAGCAGTGCCGGAAGCGAGCAGTACTTC.

The CDR3 sequence: CASSLRWDEKLFF. The CDR3 nucleotides are TGTGCCAGCAGTTTGAGATGGGATGAAAAACTGTTTTTT. The V gene is TRBV27, the J gene TRBJ1-4; D is ambiguous. V shed 3 bases and J shed 6 bases, with 8 bases lying between them. Germline CDR1 MNHEY, CDR2 SMNVEV (reference sequence). The CDR3 contains 13 residues.

This clonotype has just a few counts. This rearrangement joins TRBV7-2 to TRBJ2-3, with 11 bases that match TRBD2. The length of the CDR3 is 15 residues. Unmatched junction bases numbered 5, after V lost 5 bases and J lost 4 bases. CDR1 and CDR2 from the germline V gene are SGHTA and FQGNSA. CDR3 in amino acids: CASSMGLAEPDTQYF. The CDR3 DNA reads TGTGCCAGCAGCATGGGACTAGCGGAGCCAGATACGCAGTATTTT.

This clonotype was detected a few times. J is TRBJ2-2 and V is TRBV10-3, with 12 bases lining up with TRBD2. Germline assignment: CDR1 ENHRY and CDR2 SYGVKD. Trimming at V came to 8 bases and at J to 6 bases, leaving 10 bases not matched to a gene. The CDR3 has 16 amino acids. CDR3 nucleotide sequence: TGTGCCATCCAGCCTAGCGGGGGGGCCTTCGCCGGGGAGCTGTTTTTT. Protein sequence: CAIQPSGGAFAGELFF.

This clonotype was seen a single time. As DNA, the CDR3 is TGTGCCAGCAGTTCCGGACAGGGACAGTACTTC. Protein: CASSSGQGQYF. The rearrangement joins TRBV6-5 to TRBJ2-7; 8 bases agree with TRBD1. This CDR3 comprises 11 residues. Germline V CDR1 and CDR2: MNHEY, SVGAGI. V lost 4 bases and J lost 10; bases outside the gene matches: 3.

The chain links TRBV6-2 or TRBV6-3 to TRBJ1-1, with D maybe TRBD1 (6 bases). The V gene's germline CDR1 is MNHEY and CDR2 SVGEGT. Trimming took 4 bases from V and 10 from J, leaving 10 bases between them. This CDR3 is built from 11 residues. CDR3 coding DNA: TGTGCCAGCAGTTCCAGGGGTTCAGCTTTCTTT. It translates to CASSSRGSAFF.

The chain is built from TRBV5-1 and TRBJ2-2; D is unclear. The germline gives CDR1 SGHRS, CDR2 YFSETQ. The V end was cut by 2 bases, the J end by 10 bases, with 9 bases between. CDR3 length: 12 residues. CDR3 bases: TGCGCCAGCAGCTTACCTGCCAAGGAGCTGTTTTTT. This sequence encodes CASSLPAKELFF.

This clonotype has more than one count but fewer than ten. The J gene is TRBJ2-2, the V gene TRBV2, with 7 bases that match TRBD1. The V gene end was trimmed by 6 bases and the J gene end by 5 bases; junction bases not matched to a gene: 15. There are 17 residues in the CDR3. Germline CDR1 and CDR2: SNHLY and FYNNEI. For the CDR3, the DNA is TGTGCCAGCAGAGGACCGAGGCGAGGGGACAGAACCGGGGAGCTGTTTTTT. Its protein is CASRGPRRGDRTGELFF.

This clonotype has only a few counts. The V and J genes are TRBV4-2 and TRBJ2-5; TRBD2 agrees at 9 bases. Germline V CDR1 and CDR2: LGHNA, YNFKEQ. The CDR3 length is 16 residues. The junction had 5 bases not matched to a gene; V was cut back by 0 bases and J by 3 bases. This chain's CDR3 is CASSQEVAGVKETQYF. CDR3 DNA sequence: TGTGCCAGCAGCCAAGAGGTAGCGGGAGTTAAAGAGACCCAGTACTTC.

The genes are TRBV7-6 and TRBJ2-1; D unclear. Trimming cost V 4 bases and J 4 bases, with 8 bases left between them. Germline assignment: CDR1 SGHVS and CDR2 FNYEAQ. This CDR3 is built from 13 residues. CDR3 bases: TGTGCCAGCAGCTCTCAAGAGTACAATGAGCAGTTCTTC. This encodes CASSSQEYNEQFF.

This clonotype was detected only a few times. This rearrangement joins TRBV12-3 or TRBV12-4 to TRBJ2-4; possible D gene TRBD1, 6 bases. The CDR3 has 15 residues. Trimming removed 1 base at V and 7 bases at J, with 14 bases between. This CDR3 reads CASSLGTGMRNIQYF. CDR3 nucleotides: TGTGCCAGCAGTTTAGGAACAGGGATGAGGAACATTCAGTACTTC.

This clonotype turned up a few times. The chain links TRBV3-1 to TRBJ2-3; D might be TRBD1 (5 bases). The germline V gene has CDR1 LGHDT and CDR2 YNNKEL (reference sequence). Deletions cut 3 bases from V and 1 base from J, with 11 bases between. The CDR3 runs 15 residues. This CDR3 reads CASSHRGEGTDTQYF. The CDR3 region has the DNA TGTGCCAGCAGCCATAGGGGTGAGGGCACAGATACGCAGTATTTT.

The chain has TRBV11-1 and TRBJ2-1; 8 positions match TRBD1. CDR1 is SGHAT, CDR2 FQDESV, per germline (reference sequence). V dropped 2 bases and J dropped 8; count of bases not matched to a gene: 5. This CDR3 region has 14 residues. CDR3 region: CASSLRDRYYEQFF. In nucleotides, the CDR3 is TGTGCCAGCAGCTTACGGGACAGGTACTATGAGCAGTTCTTC.

The chain is built from TRBV3-1 and TRBJ2-3, with TRBD2 matching 13 bases. The length of the CDR3 is 22 residues. V shed 4 bases, J shed 2 bases, and the junction held 21 bases outside the gene matches. Germline V CDR1 and CDR2: LGHDT, YNNKEL (reference sequence). CDR3 residues: CASSPYKRTSGSVRGHTDTQYF. CDR3 coding DNA: TGTGCCAGCAGCCCCTATAAGCGGACTAGCGGGAGTGTACGGGGACACACAGATACGCAGTATTTT.

The V and J genes are TRBV5-1 and TRBJ2-7; a possible D gene is TRBD2 (5 bases). CDR3 length: 14 residues. Germline-derived CDR1 and CDR2 are SGHRS and YFSETQ. V was pared by 0 bases and J by 6 bases, with 13 bases between. CDR3: CASSLAIAGGEQYF. In nucleotides, the CDR3 is TGCGCCAGCAGCTTGGCCATCGCCGGAGGCGAGCAGTACTTC.

This clonotype appeared a few times. The DNA of the CDR3 is TGCAGTGCTAGCCCGGGCCCTGGGCACTATGGCTACACCTTC. This gives the protein CSASPGPGHYGYTF. The gene calls are TRBV20-1 and TRBJ1-2; D not certain. Germline V lookup: CDR1 DFQATT, CDR2 SNEGSKA (reference sequence). The length of the CDR3 is 14 residues. With 3 bases removed from V and 3 bases from J, the gap between germline ends came to 14 bases.

The V gene is TRBV12-3 or TRBV12-4, the J gene TRBJ1-1; D gene unclear. This CDR3 region has 13 residues. V was cut by 5 bases and J by 0 bases, with 7 bases left in between. The CDR3 spells CASSVTLNTEAFF. As DNA, the CDR3 is TGTGCCAGCAGTGTTACCTTGAACACTGAAGCTTTCTTT.

The V and J genes are TRBV12-3 or TRBV12-4 and TRBJ2-1; no reliable D call. The CDR3 covers 15 residues. V was clipped by 8 bases and J by 0 bases, with 14 bases between them. CDR3 DNA: TGTGCCAGCGGGTTTACTACCACCTCCTACAATGAGCAGTTCTTC. Translating it yields CASGFTTTSYNEQFF.

The chain is built from TRBV6-5 and TRBJ2-7, with 7 bases aligning to TRBD1. The germline V gene has CDR1 MNHEY and CDR2 SVGAGI. The CDR3 has 16 residues. V gave up 0 bases and J gave up 3 bases; unmatched junction bases: 8. The CDR3 DNA sequence: TGTGCCAGCAGTTACTCATTGGGACAGCGAATCTACGAGCAGTACTTC. It encodes CASSYSLGQRIYEQYF.

This chain uses TRBV9 with TRBJ1-2, with a weak D call TRBD1 (5 bases). Per the germline V gene, CDR1 is SGDLS and CDR2 is YYNGEE. Trimming pared 4 bases from V and 5 bases from J, leaving 18 bases between. The CDR3 extends over 15 amino acids. The CDR3 loop reads CASSNRDSGRYGYTF. DNA of the CDR3: TGTGCCAGCAGCAACCGGGACTCAGGTCGGTATGGCTACACCTTC.

The chain employs TRBV7-9 and TRBJ2-3; D is possibly TRBD2 (7 bases). CDR3 length: 17 amino acids. The germline V gene has CDR1 SEHNR and CDR2 FQNEAQ (reference sequence). V was shortened by 5 bases and J by 0 bases, with 18 bases between the two germline ends. The CDR3 region has the DNA TGTGCCAGCAGCCCTCAGGAGGGGGGGCCAAGCACAGATACGCAGTATTTT. Translated: CASSPQEGGPSTDTQYF.

This clonotype was counted between two and nine times. The chain recombines TRBV2 with TRBJ2-3; TRBD2 aligns across 12 bases. V gave up 6 bases and J gave up 5 bases; unmatched junction bases: 15. The CDR3 is 18 amino acids. Germline CDR1 is SNHLY and CDR2 is FYNNEI. The CDR3, as DNA: TGTGCCAGCAGCCACACAGGGGCTAGCGGGGGGGTAATAGATACGCAGTATTTT. It codes for CASSHTGASGGVIDTQYF.

The chain employs TRBV5-1 and TRBJ2-7, with D hard to call. This CDR3 comprises 14 residues. Trimming cost V 2 bases and J 5 bases, with 14 bases left between them. Germline CDR1 reads SGHRS; CDR2 reads YFSETQ. CDR3 sequence (DNA): TGCGCCAGCAGCTTAGGTATTTCATCGGACGAGCAGTACTTC. Translated, it gives CASSLGISSDEQYF. The full variable domain, rest sourced from reference TRBV5-1 and TRBJ2-7, is KAGVTQTPRYLIKTRGQQVTLSCSPISGHRSVSWYQQTPGQGLQFLFEYFSETQRNKGNFPGRFSGRQFSNSRSEMNVSTLELGDSALYLCASSLGISSDEQYFGPGTRLTVT.

This rearrangement joins TRBV24-1 to TRBJ2-3, with 8 bases identical to TRBD2. The junction had 9 bases not matched to a gene; V was cut back by 5 bases and J by 0 bases. Germline assignment: CDR1 KGHDR and CDR2 SFDVKD. This CDR3 region has 17 residues. The CDR3 DNA reads as TGTGCCACCAGTGTAACAGCGGGGGCCTCTAGCACAGATACGCAGTATTTT. Residues: CATSVTAGASSTDTQYF.

This clonotype has more than one count but fewer than ten. V usage is TRBV24-1 and J usage is TRBJ1-2; 7 nucleotides line up with TRBD1. The CDR3 is 14 amino acids. V lost 4 bases to trimming and J lost 0 bases; unmatched junction nucleotides: 1. Germline assignment: CDR1 KGHDR and CDR2 SFDVKD. CDR3 bases: TGTGCCACCAGTGAGACAGGGTCTAACTATGGCTACACCTTC. It translates to CATSETGSNYGYTF.

This clonotype was observed a handful of times. J is TRBJ1-1 and V is TRBV5-1, with D perhaps matching TRBD1 (5 bases). The V end was cut by 0 bases, the J end by 2 bases, with 14 bases between. The germline CDR1 and CDR2 sequences are SGHRS and YFSETQ. The CDR3 sequence is 16 residues long. The CDR3 spells CASSLGQGRVNTEAFF. The CDR3 bases are TGCGCCAGCAGCTTGGGGCAGGGCCGGGTCAACACTGAAGCTTTCTTT.

The chain employs TRBV4-1 and TRBJ2-2; 10 nucleotides match TRBD2. This CDR3 region has 18 residues. CDR1 is MGHRA, CDR2 YSYEKL, per germline. V gave up 0 bases and J gave up 5 bases; unmatched junction bases: 9. CDR3 DNA: TGCGCCAGCAGCCAAGATCAGTCTAGCGGGGGCAGGACCGGGGAGCTGTTTTTT. It codes for CASSQDQSSGGRTGELFF.

The chain links TRBV12-3 or TRBV12-4 to TRBJ2-1; D remains ambiguous. The CDR3 length is 12 residues. V shed 3 bases and J shed 4 bases, with 4 bases lying between them. DNA for the CDR3: TGTGCCAGCAGTTTTGAGTACAATGAGCAGTTCTTC. Translated: CASSFEYNEQFF.